One sample yielded the 9 T cell receptor beta chains listed below, sequenced in a study of T-cell memory formation after mild COVID-19. TCRdb reanalysed the 5' RACE reads using MiXCR and keeps one entry per CDR3 protein. The sample consists of about 450,000 distinct CDR3 sequences, around a quarter of them appearing once. What was sequenced was PBMCs or a T cell subset sorted from them (not recorded which). The receptors derive from an adult woman who had mild COVID-19 (a few samples of this study predate the infection). Cell type and time point are not known.

This clonotype showed up just a few times. The rearrangement links TRBV29-1 to TRBJ2-3; 10 bases map to TRBD2. The CDR3 is 15 residues long. The trim removed 4 bases at V and 4 bases at J, leaving 8 bases unmatched. Germline CDR1 reads SQVTM; CDR2 reads ANQGSEA. DNA for the CDR3: TGCAGCGTTGGGCTAGCGGGAGCCGGGGCAGATACGCAGTATTTT. This translates into CSVGLAGAGADTQYF.

This chain connects TRBV7-9 to TRBJ2-5; D ambiguous. Germline assignment: CDR1 SEHNR and CDR2 FQNEAQ (reference sequence). CDR3 size: 14 residues. The V end lost 6 bases, the J end lost 2 bases, and 13 bases lay between the germline ends. In DNA, the CDR3 is TGTGCCAGCAGATCACCCAAGCCACAAGAGACCCAGTACTTC. It yields the protein CASRSPKPQETQYF.

This chain connects TRBV30 to TRBJ2-2; 9 bases align to TRBD1. CDR1 GTSNPN and CDR2 SVGIG come from the germline V gene (reference sequence). The CDR3 is made up of 14 amino acids. J lost 5 bases, V lost 4 bases, and 5 bases had no gene match. The CDR3 sequence is CAWNTGGWTGELFF. The DNA for the CDR3 is TGTGCCTGGAATACAGGGGGCTGGACCGGGGAGCTGTTTTTT.

The V gene is TRBV9, the J gene TRBJ2-1; TRBD1 is a possible D gene (5 bases). The V end was cut by 1 base, the J end by 9 bases, with 14 bases between. This CDR3 is built from 14 residues. CDR1 is SGDLS and CDR2 is YYNGEE in the germline V gene. The CDR3 DNA reads as TGTGCCAGCAGCGTAACTGCTCAGGGTAGTGAGCAGTTCTTC. This translates into CASSVTAQGSEQFF.

The chain links TRBV18 to TRBJ2-3, with TRBD1 matching over 7 bases. The CDR3 has 14 residues. CDR1 is KGHSH and CDR2 is LQKENI in the germline V gene. Losses at the gene ends were 5 bases for V and 5 bases for J; bases not matched to a gene: 7. The CDR3 nucleotides read TGTGCCAGCTCAGCGACAGGGAATGGAGATACGCAGTATTTT. Translation: CASSATGNGDTQYF.

The rearrangement uses TRBV7-6 and TRBJ2-3, with a possible D match to TRBD1 (5 bases). The CDR3 is 15 residues long. V was trimmed by 1 base and J by 3 bases, leaving 11 bases between them. Germline V gene lookup returns CDR1 SGHVS and CDR2 FNYEAQ. CDR3 sequence: CASSLEGVRTDTQYF. The CDR3 DNA reads as TGTGCCAGCAGCTTAGAAGGGGTCAGGACAGATACGCAGTATTTT.

The rearrangement uses TRBV12-3 or TRBV12-4 and TRBJ2-7; the match to TRBD1 covers 7 bases. Trimming cost V 5 bases and J 3 bases; bases outside gene matches: 7. This CDR3 comprises 14 residues. In nucleotides, the CDR3 is TGTGCCAGCAGTCCGGGACAGACATACTACGAGCAGTACTTC. Protein sequence: CASSPGQTYYEQYF.

A note on this clonotype: A much larger clone lies one base from this, so it may be a read error. The V and J genes are TRBV12-3 or TRBV12-4 and TRBJ1-2, with D maybe TRBD1 (5 bases). The CDR3 sequence is 13 residues long. Trimming took off 0 bases at V and 3 bases at J, with 5 bases between the two ends. The CDR3 reads CASSLAGDYGYTF. CDR3 sequence (DNA): TGTGCCAGCAGTTTAGCAGGGGACTATGGCTACACCTTC.

The rearrangement links TRBV12-3 or TRBV12-4 to TRBJ2-3; D is perhaps TRBD1 (6 bases). V lost 6 bases to trimming and J lost 0 bases, with 19 bases between them. CDR3 size: 17 residues. CDR3 residues: CASSPTAGQRSTDTQYF. In DNA form, the CDR3 reads TGTGCCAGCAGCCCAACCGCCGGACAGAGAAGCACAGATACGCAGTATTTT.